The 22 T cell receptor beta chains reported below all come from one sample, sequenced in a study of blood T cells in healthy people across ages. A second PCR, run for about 6 to 11 cycles, used a sample-barcoded 5' primer plus a J-beta primer mix. Via MiXCR, TCRdb re-called the 5' RACE reads, giving one row per CDR3 protein. The table lists more than 500,000 distinct CDR3 sequences, 27% of them singletons. This same sample was also part of a study on T cells of mothers and their children.

Specimen: blood. The receptors were sampled from a boy younger than 10 in good health.

This chain uses TRBV7-6 with TRBJ1-2; the match to TRBD1 covers 9 bases. Per germline, CDR1 SGHVS and CDR2 FNYEAQ. V trimming: 11 bases; J trimming: 4 bases; junction bases outside the gene matches: 14. The CDR3 sequence is 15 residues long. The CDR3 loop reads CAGSLTGGGGYGYTF. As DNA, the CDR3 is TGTGCCGGGAGCTTAACAGGGGGCGGTGGCTATGGCTACACCTTC. The full variable domain, rest sourced from reference TRBV7-6 and TRBJ1-2, is GAGVSQSPRYKVTKRGQDVALRCDPISGHVSLYWYRQALGQGPEFLTYFNYEAQQDKSGLPNDRFSAERPEGSISTLTIQRTEQRDSAMYRCAGSLTGGGGYGYTFGSGTRLTVV.

This clonotype occurred a few times. This chain connects TRBV20-1 to TRBJ2-1, with a weak D call TRBD2 (7 bases). Germline CDR1 reads DFQATT; CDR2 reads SNEGSKA (reference sequence). V lost 2 bases, J lost 2 bases, and 13 bases lay in between. The CDR3 totals 15 residues. The CDR3 coding sequence is TGCAGTGCTAGATCGGGGGGCAGTCCCTACAATGAGCAGTTCTTC. It encodes CSARSGGSPYNEQFF.

This clonotype was counted between two and nine times. The J gene is TRBJ1-1, the V gene TRBV7-9, with D possibly matching TRBD1 (5 bases). Germline V gene lookup returns CDR1 SEHNR and CDR2 FQNEAQ (reference sequence). Trimming shortened V by 3 bases and J by 6 bases, and 11 bases separated the two germline ends. The CDR3 contains 13 residues. As DNA, the CDR3 is TGTGCCAGCAGCTTTCGGGGCGCAGCTGAAGCTTTCTTT. Amino acids: CASSFRGAAEAFF.

As concerns this clonotype: The junction departs from germline at one end; a sequencing error may be responsible. The rearrangement uses TRBV6-1 and TRBJ2-2, with D possibly being TRBD1 (7 bases). This CDR3 has 14 amino acids. Per germline, CDR1 MNHNS and CDR2 SASEGT. This chain's CDR3 is CASIGTVNTGGLFF. The CDR3 nucleotides are TGTGCCAGCATAGGGACAGTTAACACCGGGGGGCTGTTTTTT.

The chain has TRBV7-8 and TRBJ2-2, with a tentative D call TRBD2 (5 bases). Germline V gene lookup returns CDR1 SGHVS and CDR2 FQNEAQ. Trimming took off 7 bases at V and 4 bases at J, with 16 bases between the two ends. This CDR3 has 15 amino acids. The CDR3 DNA follows: TGTGCCAGCACCGCTGGACTCCCCAGCACCGGGGAGCTGTTTTTT. It encodes CASTAGLPSTGELFF.

The chain combines TRBV10-3 with TRBJ2-1; TRBD2 agrees at 10 bases. The CDR3 runs 16 residues. V dropped 2 bases and J dropped 3; count of bases not matched to a gene: 4. Germline V gene data show CDR1 as ENHRY and CDR2 as SYGVKD. The CDR3 nucleotides read TGTGCCATCAGTGAGCTAGCGGGAGAGGGCTACAATGAGCAGTTCTTC. The encoded protein is CAISELAGEGYNEQFF.

There are a few counts of this clonotype. The CDR3 coding sequence is TGTGCCAGCAGTAACTCCCAGGGGGCATACGGTGGCTACACCTTC. This codes for CASSNSQGAYGGYTF. This chain uses TRBV12-3 or TRBV12-4 with TRBJ1-2; 8 nucleotides agree with TRBD1. Trimming removed 5 bases from V and 7 bases from J; junction bases left unmatched: 12. The CDR3 is 15 residues long.

This clonotype occurred a few times. This rearrangement joins TRBV27 to TRBJ2-5; D might be TRBD1 (5 bases). CDR3 size: 14 residues. Germline CDR1 is MNHEY and CDR2 is SMNVEV (reference sequence). V was pared by 5 bases and J by 7 bases, with 17 bases between. CDR3 sequence: CASSPGPPAGTQYF. The CDR3 DNA follows: TGTGCCAGCAGTCCAGGGCCTCCCGCAGGGACCCAGTACTTC.

This clonotype has more than one count but fewer than ten. The V call is TRBV12-5, the J call TRBJ1-6; unclear D gene. V dropped 0 bases and J dropped 10 bases, with 7 bases sitting between them. The CDR3 loop spans 13 amino acids. Germline V lookup: CDR1 LGHNT, CDR2 FRNRAP. CDR3 protein: CASGLVAGSPLHF. The DNA of the CDR3 is TGTGCTAGTGGTTTGGTAGCAGGATCACCCCTCCACTTT.

The chain couples TRBV29-1 to TRBJ1-2, with 7 bases lining up with TRBD1. The germline V gene has CDR1 SQVTM and CDR2 ANQGSEA. CDR3 size: 16 residues. Germline trimming cut 5 bases from V and 7 bases from J; bases unmatched to any gene: 19. Here the CDR3 reads CSVIGVGTVPKGGYTF. CDR3 coding DNA: TGCAGCGTTATTGGAGTAGGGACAGTCCCTAAGGGTGGCTACACCTTC.

This clonotype has a handful of counts. V is TRBV12-3 or TRBV12-4 and J is TRBJ2-5; 8 nucleotides align to TRBD2. CDR3 length equals 17 residues. After removal of 3 bases from V and 4 bases from J, the junction contained 13 bases not matched to a gene. The CDR3 bases are TGTGCCAGCAGTTTGAGATTAAGCGGGAGTGGCGGAGAGACCCAGTACTTC. It yields the protein CASSLRLSGSGGETQYF.

The table lists this clonotype with a few counts. J is TRBJ1-3 and V is TRBV10-2; no reliable D call. The CDR3 covers 15 residues. CDR1 is WSHSY and CDR2 is SAAADI in the germline V gene. V dropped 6 bases and J dropped 0 bases, with 12 bases sitting between them. CDR3 amino acids: CASRVRPSSGNTIYF. In DNA form, the CDR3 reads TGCGCCAGCAGGGTACGGCCGAGCTCTGGAAACACCATATATTTT.

CDR3 in DNA: TGCGCCAGCAGTCAATTCCCTACGACCTGCTTTACCTACGAGCAGTACTTC. Amino acids: CASSQFPTTCFTYEQYF. The chain links TRBV23-1 to TRBJ2-7; no firm D call. TRBV23-1 is designated an ORF whose function remains uncertain. Trimming pared 1 base from V and 2 bases from J, leaving 18 bases between. CDR3 length equals 17 residues.

This clonotype was recorded a few times. The gene calls are TRBV6-1 and TRBJ2-5; the match to TRBD2 covers 14 bases. The junction had 5 bases not matched to a gene; V was cut back by 5 bases and J by 3 bases. Germline V gene data show CDR1 as MNHNS and CDR2 as SASEGT. This CDR3 has 16 residues. Written as DNA, the CDR3 is TGTGCCAGCAGTCGGGGACTAGCGGGAGTTAAAGAGACCCAGTACTTC. Its translation is CASSRGLAGVKETQYF.

This clonotype came up a few times. The chain recombines TRBV7-6 with TRBJ2-2; 7 bases map to TRBD1. CDR1 is SGHVS, CDR2 FNYEAQ, per germline. This CDR3 spans 16 amino acids. Losses at the gene ends were 0 bases for V and 1 base for J; bases not matched to a gene: 2. The CDR3 DNA follows: TGTGCCAGCAGCTTAGCAGGGGGCAGGAACACCGGGGAGCTGTTTTTT. This gives the protein CASSLAGGRNTGELFF. Full variable domain (remainder filled in from reference TRBV7-6 and TRBJ2-2): GAGVSQSPRYKVTKRGQDVALRCDPISGHVSLYWYRQALGQGPEFLTYFNYEAQQDKSGLPNDRFSAERPEGSISTLTIQRTEQRDSAMYRCASSLAGGRNTGELFFGEGSRLTVL.

This clonotype has just a few counts. The chain couples TRBV5-1 to TRBJ2-7; D remains ambiguous. The CDR3 is 13 residues long. The germline V gene encodes CDR1 SGHRS and CDR2 YFSETQ. V dropped 0 bases and J dropped 4 bases, with 8 bases sitting between them. Here the CDR3 DNA reads TGCGCCAGCAGCTTGGACTCCGAATACGAGCAGTACTTC. Translating it yields CASSLDSEYEQYF. Based on the CDR3 plus reference TRBV5-1 and TRBJ2-7, the full variable domain is KAGVTQTPRYLIKTRGQQVTLSCSPISGHRSVSWYQQTPGQGLQFLFEYFSETQRNKGNFPGRFSGRQFSNSRSEMNVSTLELGDSALYLCASSLDSEYEQYFGPGTRLTVT.

This clonotype was picked up a small number of times. V is TRBV29-1 and J is TRBJ2-4; D unclear. V shed 3 bases and J shed 0 bases, with 9 bases lying between them. This CDR3 is 14 amino acids long. Germline CDR1 SQVTM, CDR2 ANQGSEA. CDR3: CSVEGWEAKNIQYF. Here the CDR3 DNA reads TGCAGCGTTGAGGGGTGGGAAGCCAAAAACATTCAGTACTTC.

This clonotype was counted between two and nine times. CDR3 in amino acids: CASGPGLAGASRETQYF. The CDR3, as DNA: TGTGCTAGTGGCCCGGGACTAGCGGGAGCTTCACGGGAGACCCAGTACTTC. This chain connects TRBV12-5 to TRBJ2-5; TRBD2 agrees at 14 bases. The CDR3 has 17 amino acids. Germline values: CDR1 LGHNT, CDR2 FRNRAP. V gave up 6 bases and J gave up 5 bases; unmatched junction bases: 11.

This clonotype has just a few counts. The chain recombines TRBV19 with TRBJ1-5; perhaps TRBD1 as D (5 bases). Germline V gene lookup returns CDR1 LNHDA and CDR2 SQIVND (reference sequence). The length of the CDR3 is 14 residues. V dropped 3 bases and J dropped 4 bases, with 10 bases sitting between them. The CDR3 protein is CASSMQGGNQPQHF. The CDR3, as DNA: TGTGCCAGTAGTATGCAGGGAGGGAATCAGCCCCAGCATTTT.

The V and J genes are TRBV6-1 and TRBJ1-1; D is unresolved. V gave up 10 bases and J gave up 4 bases, with 19 bases separating them. This CDR3 comprises 14 residues. CDR1 is MNHNS, CDR2 SASEGT, per germline. The CDR3 bases are TGTGCCATCAGCCTCGGGCCTCCAGGCACTGAAGCTTTCTTT. Its translation: CAISLGPPGTEAFF.

This clonotype occurred a few times. The chain carries TRBV2 and TRBJ2-7, with TRBD2 matching 10 bases. The V gene end was trimmed by 10 bases and the J gene end by 6 bases; junction bases not matched to a gene: 9. This CDR3 has 13 amino acids. Per the germline V gene, CDR1 is SNHLY and CDR2 is FYNNEI. CDR3 in DNA: TGTGCCACCGCCGGGACTAGCGTTGCCGAGCAGTACTTC. Translation: CATAGTSVAEQYF.

This chain connects TRBV20-1 to TRBJ1-6; weak D call: TRBD1 (6 bases). Trimming shortened V by 2 bases and J by 2 bases, and 10 bases separated the two germline ends. CDR3 length equals 15 residues. Germline CDR1 DFQATT, CDR2 SNEGSKA (reference sequence). The CDR3 sequence is CSARQTGAYNSPLHF. CDR3 DNA: TGCAGTGCTAGACAGACAGGAGCCTATAATTCACCCCTCCACTTT.